This TCR beta chain was sequenced during a study of blood T cell repertoires in COVID-19. Study context: Samples came from the United States, Italy and Spain, spanning acute and convalescent COVID-19. T cells, B-cell-depleted T cells, or PBMCs supplied cDNA or gDNA.

Per the germline V gene, CDR1 is LNHDA and CDR2 is SQIVND (reference sequence). V dropped 4 bases and J dropped 0; count of bases not matched to a gene: 12. This CDR3 contains 20 residues. Original analysis: It was from reference gene primer amplification that nucleated cell counts were estimated. The method was immunoSEQ multiplex PCR; TCRdb's version includes in-frame clones alone and lacks a portion of them. V and J calls plus clone size are reproduced from that table; the DNA served to infer D and trimming. The sample includes over 70,000 clones, roughly four fifths of them seen just once. Specimen: peripheral blood. This chain connects TRBV19 to TRBJ2-3; TRBD2 agrees at 14 bases. The clonotype originates from a human donor in a cohort sampled during active COVID-19. CDR3 coding DNA: TGTGCCAGTAGTACCCGGACTAGCGGGGGGCGAACCTCTAGCACAGATACGCAGTATTTT. Translating gives CASSTRTSGGRTSSTDTQYF.